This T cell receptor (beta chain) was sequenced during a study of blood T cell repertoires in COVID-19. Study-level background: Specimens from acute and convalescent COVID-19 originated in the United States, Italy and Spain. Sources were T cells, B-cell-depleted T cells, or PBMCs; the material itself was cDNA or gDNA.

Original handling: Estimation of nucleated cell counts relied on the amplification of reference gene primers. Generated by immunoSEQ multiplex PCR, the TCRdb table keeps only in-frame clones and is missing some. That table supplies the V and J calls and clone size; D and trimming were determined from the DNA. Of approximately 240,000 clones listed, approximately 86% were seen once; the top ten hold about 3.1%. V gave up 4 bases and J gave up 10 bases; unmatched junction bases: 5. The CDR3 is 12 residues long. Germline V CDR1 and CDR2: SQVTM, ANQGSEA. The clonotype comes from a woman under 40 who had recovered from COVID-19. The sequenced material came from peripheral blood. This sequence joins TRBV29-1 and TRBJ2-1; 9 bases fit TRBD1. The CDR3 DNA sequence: TGCAGCGTTGTTGGGACAGGGTACGAGCAGTTCTTC. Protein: CSVVGTGYEQFF.